These T cell receptor beta chains were read from a single sample in a study of Graves' ophthalmopathy and Graves' hyperthyroidism. Each CDR3 protein gets one entry after TCRdb re-called the multiplex PCR reads with MiXCR. The table shows about 400,000 distinct CDR3 sequences, with about 16% occurring only once. The sequenced sample was peripheral blood. The origin of the receptors is a woman younger than 35 with stable Graves' hyperthyroidism. CDR3s include the opening cysteine and the closing phenylalanine or tryptophan. D genes are given only for firm matches. The listing skips clone size in some rows; elsewhere it reads once, few, many or a size class.

TRBJ1-1,TRBD1,many,TRBV6-1,CASSAIPHSGPGQGTEAFF,TGTGCCAGCAGTGCTATTCCCCATTCGGGCCCGGGACAGGGGACTGAAGCTTTCTTT
TRBJ1-2,NA,few,TRBV2,CATRTDSGYYDYGYTF,TGTGCCACTCGAACAGATAGCGGATACTATGACTATGGCTACACCTTC
TRBJ1-1,NA,many,TRBV7-2,CASSLGGGLAFF,TGTGCCAGCAGCTTAGGAGGGGGGCTGGCTTTCTTT
TRBJ1-1,TRBD1,few,TRBV7-8,CASSPGVEGATEAFF,TGTGCCAGCAGCCCCGGGGTTGAGGGGGCAACTGAAGCTTTCTTT
TRBJ2-2,TRBD1,many,TRBV7-2,CASSPDRGRTGELFF,TGTGCCAGCAGCCCGGACAGGGGGCGAACCGGGGAGCTGTTTTTT
TRBJ1-5,TRBD1,many,TRBV6-2/TRBV6-3,CASSRPRGGNQPQHF,TGTGCCAGCAGTCGACCCAGGGGGGGAAATCAGCCCCAGCATTTT
TRBJ1-2,NA,NA,TRBV5-1,CASSLSGKDYGYTF,TGCGCCAGCAGCTTGTCCGGGAAGGACTATGGCTACACCTTC
TRBJ2-5,NA,NA,TRBV6-5,CASSYTARTQYF,TGTGCCAGCAGTTACACCGCCCGGACCCAGTACTTC
TRBJ2-7,TRBD2,many,TRBV10-3,CAISETSETYEQYF,TGTGCCATCAGTGAGACTAGCGAGACCTACGAGCAGTACTTC
TRBJ2-2,TRBD2,NA,TRBV4-1,CASSQEENSGAVGELFF,TGCGCCAGCAGCCAAGAAGAAAATAGCGGGGCCGTCGGGGAGCTGTTTTTT